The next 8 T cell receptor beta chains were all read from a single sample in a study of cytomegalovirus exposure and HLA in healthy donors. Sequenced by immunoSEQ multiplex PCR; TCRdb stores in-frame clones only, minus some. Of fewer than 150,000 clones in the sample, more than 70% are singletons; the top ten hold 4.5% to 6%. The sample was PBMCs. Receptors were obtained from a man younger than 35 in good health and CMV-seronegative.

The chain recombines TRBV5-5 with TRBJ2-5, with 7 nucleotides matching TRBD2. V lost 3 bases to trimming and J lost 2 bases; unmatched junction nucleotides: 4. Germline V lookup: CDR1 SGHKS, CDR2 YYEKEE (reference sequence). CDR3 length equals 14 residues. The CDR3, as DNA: TGTGCCAGCAGCTCCGGGACTATACAAGAGACCCAGTACTTC. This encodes CASSSGTIQETQYF.

CDR3 sequence reads: CASSPGQGLRSPLHF. The CDR3 DNA is TGTGCCAGCTCACCAGGACAGGGTCTCCGATCACCCCTCCACTTT. V and J are TRBV18 and TRBJ1-6; 8 bases agree with TRBD1. The CDR3 runs 15 residues. The V segment lost 2 bases and the J segment 10 bases; nucleotides outside the gene matches: 7. Germline lookup yields CDR1 KGHSH and CDR2 LQKENI.

CDR3 coding DNA: TGTGCCAGCAAATGGGCTATCGCCTCCTACAATGAGCAGTTCTTC. Amino acids: CASKWAIASYNEQFF. This chain links TRBV6-5 with TRBJ2-1; D uncertain. The CDR3 extends over 15 amino acids. Germline V CDR1 and CDR2: MNHEY, SVGAGI. V dropped 7 bases and J dropped 0 bases, with 13 bases sitting between them.

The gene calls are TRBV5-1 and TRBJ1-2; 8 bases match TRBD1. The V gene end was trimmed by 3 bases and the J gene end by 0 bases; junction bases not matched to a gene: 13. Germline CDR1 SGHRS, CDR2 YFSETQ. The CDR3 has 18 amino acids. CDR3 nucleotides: TGCGCCAGCAGCTCGAGGAGTACAGGGGGATTTACTAACTATGGCTACACCTTC. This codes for CASSSRSTGGFTNYGYTF.

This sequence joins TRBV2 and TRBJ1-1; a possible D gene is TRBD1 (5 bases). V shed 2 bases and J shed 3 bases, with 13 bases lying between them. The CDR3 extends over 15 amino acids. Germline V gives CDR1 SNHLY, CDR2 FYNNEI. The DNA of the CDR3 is TGTGCCAGCAGTGAATATCAGGGTTTCGACACTGAAGCTTTCTTT. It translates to CASSEYQGFDTEAFF.

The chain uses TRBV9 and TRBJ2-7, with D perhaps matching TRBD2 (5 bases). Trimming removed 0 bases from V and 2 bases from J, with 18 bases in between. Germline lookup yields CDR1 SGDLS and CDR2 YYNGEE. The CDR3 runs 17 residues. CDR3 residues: CASSVGGSVGGTYEQYF. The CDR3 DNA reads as TGTGCCAGCAGCGTAGGAGGGTCCGTAGGCGGCACCTACGAGCAGTACTTC.

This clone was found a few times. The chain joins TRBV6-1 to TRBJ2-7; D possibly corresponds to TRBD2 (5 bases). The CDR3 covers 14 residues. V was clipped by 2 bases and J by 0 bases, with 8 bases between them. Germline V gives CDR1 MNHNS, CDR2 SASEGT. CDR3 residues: CASSEIGISYEQYF. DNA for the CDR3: TGTGCCAGCAGTGAAATCGGGATCTCCTACGAGCAGTACTTC.

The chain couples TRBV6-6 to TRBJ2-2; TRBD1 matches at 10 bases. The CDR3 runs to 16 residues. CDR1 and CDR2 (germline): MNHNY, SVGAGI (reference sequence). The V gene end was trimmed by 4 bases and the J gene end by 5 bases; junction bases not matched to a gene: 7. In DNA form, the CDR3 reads TGTGCCAGCAGTTCCGGGACAGGGGCAGGGACCGGGGAGCTGTTTTTT. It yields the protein CASSSGTGAGTGELFF.